Following are 8 T cell receptor beta chains from one sample sequenced in a study of T cells after yellow fever vaccination. TCRdb passed the 5' RACE reads through MiXCR, listing each CDR3 protein once. The sample yields about 350,000 distinct CDR3 sequences, 4.1% seen once. The source material was PBMCs, sampled 5 days after the yellow fever booster vaccination. The receptors here all came from a man younger than 35 who received the YFV17D yellow fever vaccine.

This clonotype was counted a few times. CDR3 nucleotides: TGTGCCAGCAGTGTCCTCGCAGGGGGGGAGCAGTACTTC. Translated: CASSVLAGGEQYF. The J gene is TRBJ2-7, the V gene TRBV25-1; a possible D gene is TRBD1 (7 bases). Germline V CDR1 and CDR2: MGHDK, SYGVNS. CDR3 length: 13 amino acids. Deletions cut 4 bases from V and 7 bases from J, with 14 bases between.

The V gene is TRBV7-6, the J gene TRBJ1-3; D is unresolved. The V gene's germline CDR1 is SGHVS and CDR2 FNYEAQ. V was clipped by 0 bases and J by 0 bases, with 6 bases between them. This CDR3 has 15 amino acids. CDR3 sequence reads: CASSLALVSGNTIYF. In DNA, the CDR3 is TGTGCCAGCAGCTTAGCGCTGGTCTCTGGAAACACCATATATTTT.

This clonotype was counted a few times. V gene TRBV7-2 combines with J gene TRBJ1-2; no clear D gene. The V end was cut by 1 base, the J end by 2 bases, with 11 bases between. Germline V gives CDR1 SGHTA, CDR2 FQGNSA. This CDR3 region has 15 residues. The CDR3 DNA is TGTGCCAGCAGCTTAGTACAATCGGGGAACTATGGCTACACCTTC. Translated, it gives CASSLVQSGNYGYTF.

This clonotype appeared a few times. The rearrangement links TRBV24-1 to TRBJ1-3; D is unresolved. The V end lost 7 bases, the J end lost 8 bases, and 11 bases lay between the germline ends. This CDR3 region has 12 residues. Germline CDR1 and CDR2: KGHDR and SFDVKD. In DNA, the CDR3 is TGTGCCACCAGCAAACATCGGGACACCATATATTTT. Its protein product is CATSKHRDTIYF.

The gene calls are TRBV29-1 and TRBJ1-4, with D perhaps TRBD1 (6 bases). The length of the CDR3 is 10 residues. V was clipped by 6 bases and J by 11 bases, with 10 bases between them. Germline CDR1 and CDR2: SQVTM and ANQGSEA. CDR3 amino acids: CSVKQGKLFF. CDR3 nucleotides: TGCAGCGTGAAACAGGGTAAACTGTTTTTT.

This clonotype was counted between two and nine times. The J gene is TRBJ1-1, the V gene TRBV20-1, with no clear D. The V gene's germline CDR1 is DFQATT and CDR2 SNEGSKA (reference sequence). The V end lost 5 bases, the J end lost 11 bases, and 6 bases lay between the germline ends. The CDR3 is made up of 8 amino acids. Written as DNA, the CDR3 is TGCAGTGCTCTTGGGGCTTTCTTT. Amino acid sequence: CSALGAFF.

The sample holds many counts of this clonotype. The rearrangement links TRBV27 to TRBJ1-1; tentatively, D is TRBD1 (6 bases). Germline V lookup: CDR1 MNHEY, CDR2 SMNVEV (reference sequence). Trimming took 2 bases from V and 0 from J, leaving 10 bases between them. The CDR3 sequence is 15 residues long. CDR3 protein: CASSLTGQLNTEAFF. CDR3 DNA sequence: TGTGCCAGCAGTTTAACCGGACAGCTGAACACTGAAGCTTTCTTT.

This clonotype was observed at least ten times. The chain links TRBV7-8 to TRBJ2-5; D is possibly TRBD1 (5 bases). Germline CDR1 SGHVS, CDR2 FQNEAQ. The CDR3 sequence is 15 residues long. Trimming took 2 bases from V and 4 from J, leaving 14 bases between them. CDR3 sequence (DNA): TGTGCCAGCAGCTTATGGGCAGGGTGGAGAGAGACCCAGTACTTC. Residues: CASSLWAGWRETQYF.